Shown below are 8 T cell receptor beta chains from a single sample sequenced in a study of T cells in Graves' hyperthyroidism and ophthalmopathy. Amplification yielded TCR beta CDR3 regions, with RNA transcripts as the source. Carried out on the TCR CDR3, a first-round RT-PCR used the HTBI primer set. TCRdb processed the multiplex PCR reads anew with MiXCR; each CDR3 protein has one entry. This table has under 450,000 distinct CDR3 sequences, 15% to 18% appearing once. Source material: blood. These receptors were obtained from a woman aged 18 to 35 with Graves' hyperthyroidism.

This clonotype occurred many times. The chain employs TRBV7-9 and TRBJ1-2; D is uncertain. The germline V and J ends were trimmed by 1 base and 6 bases, with 12 bases remaining between them. Germline V gene sequence: CDR1 SEHNR, CDR2 FQNEAQ (reference sequence). The CDR3 covers 14 residues. CDR3 protein: CASSLGEWVHGYTF. In DNA, the CDR3 is TGTGCCAGCAGCTTAGGGGAATGGGTCCATGGCTACACCTTC.

The J gene is TRBJ1-6, the V gene TRBV9; possible D gene TRBD1, 5 bases. This CDR3 comprises 15 residues. The V and J ends lost 4 bases and 5 bases respectively, with 13 bases between them. The germline gives CDR1 SGDLS, CDR2 YYNGEE. The CDR3 is CASSRGRINNSPLHF. CDR3 nucleotide sequence: TGTGCCAGCAGCCGGGGACGGATCAATAATTCACCCCTCCACTTT. The complete variable domain, with remaining parts taken from reference TRBV9 and TRBJ1-6, reads DSGVTQTPKHLITATGQRVTLRCSPRSGDLSVYWYQQSLDQGLQFLIQYYNGEERAKGNILERFSAQQFPDLHSELNLSSLELGDSALYFCASSRGRINNSPLHFGNGTRLTVT.

This clonotype was observed at least ten times. The rearrangement links TRBV20-1 to TRBJ2-3, with D tentatively TRBD1 (6 bases). CDR1 DFQATT and CDR2 SNEGSKA come from the germline V gene (reference sequence). This CDR3 has 13 residues. The ends were cut back, 2 bases at V and 10 bases at J, with 16 bases in the middle. CDR3 region: CSARSQGPRAQYF. CDR3 DNA sequence: TGCAGTGCTAGATCACAGGGCCCTCGGGCGCAGTATTTT.

The gene calls are TRBV5-4 and TRBJ2-1, with D unresolved. V lost 0 bases to trimming and J lost 8 bases, with 12 bases between them. Per germline, CDR1 SGHNT and CDR2 YYREEE (reference sequence). This CDR3 is built from 14 residues. CDR3 bases: TGTGCCAGCAGCTTGGGCCTACAACCCGATGAGCAGTTCTTC. Translated, it gives CASSLGLQPDEQFF.

This clonotype was counted at least ten times. The rearrangement links TRBV12-3 or TRBV12-4 to TRBJ2-7, with a tentative D call TRBD1 (6 bases). CDR3 size: 13 residues. The germline V and J ends were trimmed by 5 bases and 4 bases, with 12 bases remaining between them. The CDR3 DNA reads as TGTGCCAGCAGTACGAACAGGGTTTACGAGCAGTACTTC. Protein product: CASSTNRVYEQYF.

This clonotype was seen many times. The chain joins TRBV30 to TRBJ1-1, with 7 bases identical to TRBD1. The junction had 3 bases not matched to a gene; V was cut back by 4 bases and J by 4 bases. Germline V gene data show CDR1 as GTSNPN and CDR2 as SVGIG (reference sequence). The length of the CDR3 is 12 residues. The CDR3: CAWMPGGTEAFF. As DNA, the CDR3 is TGTGCCTGGATGCCAGGGGGCACTGAAGCTTTCTTT.

There are many counts of this clonotype. The genes are TRBV7-3 and TRBJ2-3; 11 bases are a match to TRBD2. The length of the CDR3 is 19 residues. Per the germline V gene, CDR1 is SGHTA and CDR2 is FQGTGA. The J segment lost 0 bases and the V segment lost 5 bases, leaving 13 bases of the junction unmatched. In DNA form, the CDR3 reads TGTGCCAGCAGCCCACTCGGGACTAGCGGCTTCCCTAGCACAGATACGCAGTATTTT. Translation gives CASSPLGTSGFPSTDTQYF.

Remarks on this clonotype: The CDR3 does not end in the conserved phenylalanine or tryptophan, so this is likely a read error. V gene TRBV7-9 combines with J gene TRBJ1-5, with D perhaps TRBD1 (6 bases). The germline V and J ends were trimmed by 8 bases and 1 base, with 18 bases remaining between them. CDR1 SEHNR and CDR2 FQNEAQ come from the germline V gene (reference sequence). The CDR3 loop spans 16 amino acids. CDR3 in DNA: TGTGCCAGCCAATCCGACCGGGGGCAAAGCAATCAGCCCCAGCATTCT. Its protein product is CASQSDRGQSNQPQHS.